Given below is one T cell receptor (beta chain) in context. This sample stems from a study of early stage breast cancer tumors. The V and J ends lost 2 bases and 12 bases, in that order; junction bases with no gene match: 12. Germline lookup yields CDR1 LNHDA and CDR2 SQIVND (reference sequence). The CDR3 has 16 residues. Method: immunoSEQ multiplex PCR; TCRdb's copy keeps in-frame clones and lacks some. The sample yields 70,000 or so clones, approximately 84% seen once. The chain employs TRBV19 and TRBJ2-1; 11 positions agree with TRBD2. This receptor was identified in a person aged 40-50 years with breast cancer. The source material was blood. The CDR3 spells CASSISSSGRIFGQFF. Here the CDR3 DNA reads TGTGCCAGTAGTATATCGTCTAGCGGGAGGATCTTTGGGCAGTTCTTC.